There are many counts of the clone carrying this T cell receptor beta chain. The CDR3 has 18 residues. Germline V CDR1 and CDR2: MNHEY, SVGEGT. V dropped 7 bases and J dropped 5; count of bases not matched to a gene: 17. Using RNA transcripts as the source, TCR beta CDR3 regions were amplified. An initial round of RT-PCR targeting the TCR CDR3 relied on the HTBI primer set. TCRdb reprocessed the multiplex PCR reads via MiXCR and lists one record per CDR3 protein. The sample lists 650,000 to 850,000 distinct CDR3 sequences, 18% occurring once. The data stem from a study of T cells in Graves' hyperthyroidism and ophthalmopathy.

The rearrangement joins TRBV6-2 or TRBV6-3 to TRBJ1-1; TRBD1 matches 12 bases. Sequencing input: blood. The receptor comes from a woman aged 45-65 years with Graves' hyperthyroidism that later progressed to Graves' ophthalmopathy. CDR3 DNA: TGTGCCAGCACCGTAAACCGGGACAGGGGGCAAGAAGGGACTGAAGCTTTCTTT. It is translated as CASTVNRDRGQEGTEAFF.